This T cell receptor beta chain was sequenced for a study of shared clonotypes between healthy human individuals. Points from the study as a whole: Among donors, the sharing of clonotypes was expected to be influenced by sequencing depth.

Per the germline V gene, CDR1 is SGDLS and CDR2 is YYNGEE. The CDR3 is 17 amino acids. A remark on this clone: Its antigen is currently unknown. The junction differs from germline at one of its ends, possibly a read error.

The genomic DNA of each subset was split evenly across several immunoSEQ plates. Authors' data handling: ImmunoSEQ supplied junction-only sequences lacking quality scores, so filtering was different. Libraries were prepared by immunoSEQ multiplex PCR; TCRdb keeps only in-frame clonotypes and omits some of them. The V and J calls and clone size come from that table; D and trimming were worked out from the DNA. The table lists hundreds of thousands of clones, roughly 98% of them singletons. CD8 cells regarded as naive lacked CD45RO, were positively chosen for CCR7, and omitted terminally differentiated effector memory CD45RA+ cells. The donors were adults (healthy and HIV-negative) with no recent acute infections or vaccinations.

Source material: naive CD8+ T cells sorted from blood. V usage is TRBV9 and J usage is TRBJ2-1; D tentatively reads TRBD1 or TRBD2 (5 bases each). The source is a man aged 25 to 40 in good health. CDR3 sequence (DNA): TGTGCCAGCAGCGTAGGACTGGTGGGGGAGCTCTACGATGAGCAGTTCTTC. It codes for CASSVGLVGELYDEQFF.